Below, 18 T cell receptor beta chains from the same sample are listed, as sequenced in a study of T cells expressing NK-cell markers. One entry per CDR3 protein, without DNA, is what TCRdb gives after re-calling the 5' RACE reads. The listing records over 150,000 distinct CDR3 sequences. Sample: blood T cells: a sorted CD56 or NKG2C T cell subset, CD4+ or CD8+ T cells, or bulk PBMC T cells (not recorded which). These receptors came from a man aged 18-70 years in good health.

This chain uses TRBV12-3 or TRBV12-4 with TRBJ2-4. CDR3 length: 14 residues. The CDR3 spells CASSFAPLGNIQYF.

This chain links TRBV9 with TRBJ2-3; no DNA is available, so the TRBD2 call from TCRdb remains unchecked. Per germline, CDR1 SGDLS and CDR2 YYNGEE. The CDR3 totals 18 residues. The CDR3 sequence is CASSVAWRGGRDTDTQYF. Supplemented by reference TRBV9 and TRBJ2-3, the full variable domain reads DSGVTQTPKHLITATGQRVTLRCSPRSGDLSVYWYQQSLDQGLQFLIQYYNGEERAKGNILERFSAQQFPDLHSELNLSSLELGDSALYFCASSVAWRGGRDTDTQYFGPGTRLTVL.

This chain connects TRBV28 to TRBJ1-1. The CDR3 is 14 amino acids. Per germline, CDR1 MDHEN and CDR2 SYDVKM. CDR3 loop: CASSNHEENTEAFF.

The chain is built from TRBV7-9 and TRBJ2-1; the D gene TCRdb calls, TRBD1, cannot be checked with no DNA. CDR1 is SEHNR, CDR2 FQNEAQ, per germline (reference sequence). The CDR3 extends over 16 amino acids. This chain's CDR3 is CASSSKTGTVANEQFF.

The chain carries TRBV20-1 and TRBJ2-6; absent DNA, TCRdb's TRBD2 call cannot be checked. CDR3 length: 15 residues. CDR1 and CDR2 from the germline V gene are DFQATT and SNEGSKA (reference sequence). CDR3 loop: CSALSGQPGANVLTF.

The CDR3 is CASRRQEVDTEAFF. The V call is TRBV25-1, the J call TRBJ1-1; TCRdb outputs TRBD1, but without DNA this stays unchecked. The CDR3 runs to 14 residues. Germline CDR1 reads MGHDK; CDR2 reads SYGVNS.

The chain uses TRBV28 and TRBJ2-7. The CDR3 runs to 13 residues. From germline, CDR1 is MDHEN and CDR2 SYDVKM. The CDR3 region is CASSLLARYEQYF.

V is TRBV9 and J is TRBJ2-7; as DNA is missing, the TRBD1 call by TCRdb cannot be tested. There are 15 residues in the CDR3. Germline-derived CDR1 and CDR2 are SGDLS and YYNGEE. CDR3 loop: CASSPRLGSGNEQYF.

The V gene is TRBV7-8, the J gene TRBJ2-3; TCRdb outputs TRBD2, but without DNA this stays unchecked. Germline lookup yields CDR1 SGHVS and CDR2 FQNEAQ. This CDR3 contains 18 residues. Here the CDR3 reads CASSLTSGGAGEADTQYF.

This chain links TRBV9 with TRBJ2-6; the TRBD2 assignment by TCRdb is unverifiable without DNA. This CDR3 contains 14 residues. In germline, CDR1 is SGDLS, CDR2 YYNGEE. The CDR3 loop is CASSLEGRPNVLTF.

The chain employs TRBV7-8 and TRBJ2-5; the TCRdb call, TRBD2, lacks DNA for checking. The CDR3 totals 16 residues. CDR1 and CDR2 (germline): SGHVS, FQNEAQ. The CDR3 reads CASSWGQQGFQETQYF.

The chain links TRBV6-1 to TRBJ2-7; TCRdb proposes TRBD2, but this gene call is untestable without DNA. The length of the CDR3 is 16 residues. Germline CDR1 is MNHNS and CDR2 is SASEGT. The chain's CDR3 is CASSPRTSGLTYEQYF.

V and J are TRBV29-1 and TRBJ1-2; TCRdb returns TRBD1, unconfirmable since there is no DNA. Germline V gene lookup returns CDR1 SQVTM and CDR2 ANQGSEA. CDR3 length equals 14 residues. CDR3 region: CSSRPGRGHIGYTF.

This CDR3 reads CASSHSGEPNTGELFF. J is TRBJ2-2 and V is TRBV9; there is no DNA to check the TCRdb D call of TRBD1. The CDR3 has 16 residues. The germline V gene has CDR1 SGDLS and CDR2 YYNGEE.

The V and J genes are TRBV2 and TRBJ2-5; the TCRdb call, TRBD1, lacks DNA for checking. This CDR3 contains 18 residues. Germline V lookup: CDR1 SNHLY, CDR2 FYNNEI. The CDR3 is CASSGEARRTGTGVTQYF.

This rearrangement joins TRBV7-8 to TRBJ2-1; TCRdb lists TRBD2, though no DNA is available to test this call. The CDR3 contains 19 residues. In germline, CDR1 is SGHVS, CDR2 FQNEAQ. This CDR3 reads CASSRRTSGGQSSYNEQFF.

The CDR3 loop is CASRGQGLNEQFF. The chain couples TRBV6-4 to TRBJ2-1; TCRdb's D gene call, TRBD1, goes unchecked for lack of DNA. Per the germline V gene, CDR1 is MRHNA and CDR2 is SNTAGT. This CDR3 region has 13 residues.

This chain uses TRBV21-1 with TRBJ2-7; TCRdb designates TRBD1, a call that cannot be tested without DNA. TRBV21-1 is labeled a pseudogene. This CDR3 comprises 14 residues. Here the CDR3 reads CARNLDRVNYEQYF.